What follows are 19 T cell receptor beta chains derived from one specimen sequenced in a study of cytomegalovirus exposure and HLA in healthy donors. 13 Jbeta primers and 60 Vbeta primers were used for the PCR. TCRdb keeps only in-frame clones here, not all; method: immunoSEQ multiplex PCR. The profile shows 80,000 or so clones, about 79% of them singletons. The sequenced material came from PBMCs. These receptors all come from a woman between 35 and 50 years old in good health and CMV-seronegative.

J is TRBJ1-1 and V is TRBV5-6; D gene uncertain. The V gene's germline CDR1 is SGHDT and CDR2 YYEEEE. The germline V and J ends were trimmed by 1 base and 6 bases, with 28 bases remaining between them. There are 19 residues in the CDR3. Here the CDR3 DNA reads TGTGCCAGCAGCTTGACAGTGGGAGGGTGGCGATACGCCGGGTCTGAAGCTTTCTTT. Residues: CASSLTVGGWRYAGSEAFF.

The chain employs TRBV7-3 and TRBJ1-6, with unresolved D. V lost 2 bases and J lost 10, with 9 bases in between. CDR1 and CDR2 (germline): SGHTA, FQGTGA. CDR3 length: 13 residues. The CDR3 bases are TGTGCCAGCAGCTTACACCGGGAATCACCCCTCCACTTT. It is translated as CASSLHRESPLHF. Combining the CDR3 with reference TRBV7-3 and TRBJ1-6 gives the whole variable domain GAGVSQTPSNKVTEKGKYVELRCDPISGHTALYWYRQSLGQGPEFLIYFQGTGAADDSGLPNDRFFAVRPEGSVSTLKIQRTERGDSAVYLCASSLHRESPLHFGNGTRLTVT.

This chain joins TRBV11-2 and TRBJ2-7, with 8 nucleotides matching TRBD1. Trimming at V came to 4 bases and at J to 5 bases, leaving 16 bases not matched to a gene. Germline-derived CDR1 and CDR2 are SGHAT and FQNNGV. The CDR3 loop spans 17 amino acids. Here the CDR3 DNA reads TGTGCCAGCAGCTGGGGCAGGGGGCGGGAAATATACGACGAGCAGTACTTC. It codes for CASSWGRGREIYDEQYF.

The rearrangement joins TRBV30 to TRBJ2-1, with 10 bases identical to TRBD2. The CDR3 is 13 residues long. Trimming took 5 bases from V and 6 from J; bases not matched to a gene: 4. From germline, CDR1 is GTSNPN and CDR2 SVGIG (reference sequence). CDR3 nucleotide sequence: TGTGCCTGGGAGCGGGGGGGCCCCAATGAGCAGTTCTTC. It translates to CAWERGGPNEQFF.

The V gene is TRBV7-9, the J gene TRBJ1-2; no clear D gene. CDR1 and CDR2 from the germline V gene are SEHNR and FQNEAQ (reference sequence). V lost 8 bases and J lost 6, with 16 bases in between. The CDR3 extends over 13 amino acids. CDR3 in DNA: TGTGCCAGCGAGTTACGGGCGGGCCATGGCTACACCTTC. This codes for CASELRAGHGYTF.

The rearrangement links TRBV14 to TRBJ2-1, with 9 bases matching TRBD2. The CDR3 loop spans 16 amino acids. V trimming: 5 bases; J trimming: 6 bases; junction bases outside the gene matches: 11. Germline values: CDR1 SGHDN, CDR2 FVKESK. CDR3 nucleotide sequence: TGTGCCAGCAGCGCAATGGCGGGAGGGCGTGGCAATGAGCAGTTCTTC. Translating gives CASSAMAGGRGNEQFF.

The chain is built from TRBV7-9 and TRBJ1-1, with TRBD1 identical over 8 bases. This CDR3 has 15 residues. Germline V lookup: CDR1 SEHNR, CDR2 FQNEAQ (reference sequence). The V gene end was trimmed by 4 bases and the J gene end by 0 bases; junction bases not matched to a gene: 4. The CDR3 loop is CASSSGQGMNTEAFF. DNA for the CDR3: TGTGCCAGCAGCTCCGGACAGGGAATGAACACTGAAGCTTTCTTT.

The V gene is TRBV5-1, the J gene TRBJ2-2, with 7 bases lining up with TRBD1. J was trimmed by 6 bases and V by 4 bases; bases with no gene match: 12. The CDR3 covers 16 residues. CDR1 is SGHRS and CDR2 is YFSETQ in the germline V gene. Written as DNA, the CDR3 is TGCGCCAGCAGCAAACAGGGGTGGGAATATTCCGGGGAGCTGTTTTTT. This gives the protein CASSKQGWEYSGELFF.

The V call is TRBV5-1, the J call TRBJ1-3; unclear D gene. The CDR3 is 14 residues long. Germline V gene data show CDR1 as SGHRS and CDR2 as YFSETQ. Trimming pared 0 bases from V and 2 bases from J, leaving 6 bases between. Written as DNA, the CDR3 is TGCGCCAGCAGCTTGGGGGGAGCTGGAAACACCATATATTTT. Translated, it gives CASSLGGAGNTIYF.

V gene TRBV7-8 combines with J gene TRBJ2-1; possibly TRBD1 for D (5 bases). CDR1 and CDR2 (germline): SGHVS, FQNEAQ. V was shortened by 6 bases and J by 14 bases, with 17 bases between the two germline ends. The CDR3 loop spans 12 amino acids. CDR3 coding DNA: TGTGCCAGCAGGACCTTCGACAGTGTGGAGTTCTTC. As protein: CASRTFDSVEFF.

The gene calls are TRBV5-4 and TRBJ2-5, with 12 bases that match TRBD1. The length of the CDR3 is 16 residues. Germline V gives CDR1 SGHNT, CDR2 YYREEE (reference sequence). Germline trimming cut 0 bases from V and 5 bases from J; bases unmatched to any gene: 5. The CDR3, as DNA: TGTGCCAGCAGCTTGGGGCGGGACAGGGGGCTGGAGACCCAGTACTTC. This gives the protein CASSLGRDRGLETQYF. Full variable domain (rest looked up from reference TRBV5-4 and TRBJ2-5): ETGVTQSPTHLIKTRGQQVTLRCSSQSGHNTVSWYQQALGQGPQFIFQYYREEENGRGNFPPRFSGLQFPNYSSELNVNALELDDSALYLCASSLGRDRGLETQYFGPGTRLLVL.

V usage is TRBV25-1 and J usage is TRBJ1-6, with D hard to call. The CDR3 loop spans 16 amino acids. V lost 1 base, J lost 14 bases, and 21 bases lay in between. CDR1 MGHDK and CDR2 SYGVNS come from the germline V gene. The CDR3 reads CASSELAEGSGLSLHF. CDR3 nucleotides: TGTGCCAGCAGTGAATTAGCGGAGGGCTCGGGTTTATCCCTCCACTTT. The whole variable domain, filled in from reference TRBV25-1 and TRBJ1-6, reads EADIYQTPRYLVIGTGKKITLECSQTMGHDKMYWYQQDPGMELHLIHYSYGVNSTEKGDLSSESTVSRIRTEHFPLTLESARPSHTSQYLCASSELAEGSGLSLHFGNGTRLTVT.

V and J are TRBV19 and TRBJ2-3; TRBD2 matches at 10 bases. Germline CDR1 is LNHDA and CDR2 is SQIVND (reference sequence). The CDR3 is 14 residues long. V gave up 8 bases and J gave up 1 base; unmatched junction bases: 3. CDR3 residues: CASDGLAGTDTQYF. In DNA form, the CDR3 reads TGTGCCAGTGACGGACTAGCGGGCACAGATACGCAGTATTTT.

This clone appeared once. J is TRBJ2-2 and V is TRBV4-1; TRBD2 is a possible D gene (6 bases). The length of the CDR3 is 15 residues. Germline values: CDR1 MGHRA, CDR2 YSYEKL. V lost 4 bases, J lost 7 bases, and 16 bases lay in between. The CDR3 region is CASSLPRTNNGELFF. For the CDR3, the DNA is TGCGCCAGCAGCCTACCCCGGACTAATAACGGGGAGCTGTTTTTT.

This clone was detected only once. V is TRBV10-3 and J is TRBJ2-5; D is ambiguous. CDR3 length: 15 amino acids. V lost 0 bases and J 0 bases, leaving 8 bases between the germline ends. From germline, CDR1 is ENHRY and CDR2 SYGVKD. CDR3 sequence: CAISESREYQETQYF. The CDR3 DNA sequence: TGTGCCATCAGTGAGTCGAGAGAATACCAAGAGACCCAGTACTTC.

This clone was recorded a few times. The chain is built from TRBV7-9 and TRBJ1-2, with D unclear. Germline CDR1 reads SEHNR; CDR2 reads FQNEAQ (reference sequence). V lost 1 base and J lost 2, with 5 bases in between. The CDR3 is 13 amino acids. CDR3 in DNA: TGTGCCAGCAGCTTAGGAGGGAACTATGGCTACACCTTC. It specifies CASSLGGNYGYTF.

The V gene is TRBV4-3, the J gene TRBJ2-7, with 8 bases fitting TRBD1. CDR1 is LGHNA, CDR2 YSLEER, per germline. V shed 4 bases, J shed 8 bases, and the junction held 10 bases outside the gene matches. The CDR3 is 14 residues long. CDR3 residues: CASSREGTGNKQYF. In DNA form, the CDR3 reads TGCGCCAGCAGCCGAGAAGGGACAGGTAATAAGCAGTACTTC.

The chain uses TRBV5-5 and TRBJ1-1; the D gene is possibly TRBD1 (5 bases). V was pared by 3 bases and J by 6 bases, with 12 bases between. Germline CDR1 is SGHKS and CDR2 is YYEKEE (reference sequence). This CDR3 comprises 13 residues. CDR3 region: CASSSGWGAEAFF. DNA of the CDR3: TGTGCCAGCAGCTCCGGCTGGGGGGCTGAAGCTTTCTTT.

The CDR3 reads CASSYGTAYTDTQYF. CDR3 in DNA: TGTGCCAGCAGCTATGGGACAGCGTACACAGATACGCAGTATTTT. V is TRBV7-3 and J is TRBJ2-3, with 7 bases that match TRBD1. Germline CDR1 reads SGHTA; CDR2 reads FQGTGA. This CDR3 is built from 15 residues. V shed 4 bases, J shed 2 bases, and the junction held 6 bases outside the gene matches.